The TCR beta chain under discussion was sequenced for a study of T cell changes during pregnancy in multiple sclerosis. The data were produced by immunoSEQ multiplex PCR, yet TCRdb's version contains in-frame clones alone and is incomplete. The repertoire consists of tens of thousands of clones, with about 92% occurring once and the leading ten covering 1.5%. CDR3 size: 17 residues. Trimming took 2 bases from V and 1 from J; bases not matched to a gene: 3. CDR1 and CDR2 from the germline V gene are SGHRS and YFSETQ. J is TRBJ2-2 and V is TRBV5-1, with TRBD2 matching over 12 bases. Sequenced material: peripheral blood, taken in the first trimester of pregnancy. This TCR came from a female donor with multiple sclerosis, enrolled in a pregnancy study. The CDR3 loop is CASSLSSGRVNTGELFF. Here the CDR3 DNA reads TGCGCCAGCAGCTTATCTAGCGGGAGGGTGAACACCGGGGAGCTGTTTTTT.